The rows below give T cell receptor beta chains drawn from one sample of a study of control samples from healthy donors and cancer patients. The assay was immunoSEQ multiplex PCR, and TCRdb's table has in-frame clones only and misses some. The top ten hold around 5.4% of the sample, which has 120,000 to 150,000 clones, 93% seen once. Sequencing input: blood. The source of these receptors is a man in his late teens or twenties in good health. The CDR3 runs from the conserved cysteine through the conserved F or W. Each record gives: CDR3 length, D gene, V gene, J gene, CDR3 DNA, CDR3 protein. A D gene is named only where the DNA matches it firmly.

>14|.|TRBV18|TRBJ1-1
TGTGCCAGCTCCCGGGAAGGGTCGGACACTGAAGCTTTCTTT
CASSREGSDTEAFF
>14|.|TRBV18|TRBJ1-5
TGTGCCAGCTCACCTATGGATAGCAATCAGCCCCAGCATTTT
CASSPMDSNQPQHF
>11|TRBD1|TRBV20-1|TRBJ2-1
TGCAGTGCTCCCGACCCAGGGGGTATTTTCTTC
CSAPDPGGIFF
>14|.|TRBV18|TRBJ2-5
TGTGCCAGCTCACCCTCAAGGTCTGGAGAGACCCAGTACTTC
CASSPSRSGETQYF
>14|.|TRBV27|TRBJ2-7
TGTGCCAGCAGTTTAAGGGAAAGCTCCTACGAGCAGTACTTC
CASSLRESSYEQYF
>14|.|TRBV9|TRBJ2-2
TGTGCCAGCAGCGTAGGGGCCGACACCGGGGAGCTGTTTTTT
CASSVGADTGELFF
>16|.|TRBV10-3|TRBJ2-7
TGTGCCATCAGCCCCTTATCGGCAGCGGCGTCCTACGAGCAGTACTTC
CAISPLSAAASYEQYF
>14|.|TRBV5-1|TRBJ2-2
TGCGCCAGCAGCTTGGGCCTGAACACCGGGGAGCTGTTTTTT
CASSLGLNTGELFF
>14|.|TRBV30|TRBJ1-5
TGTGCCTGGAGTGTCTTACAGGGAGATCAGCCCCAGCATTTT
CAWSVLQGDQPQHF
>14|.|TRBV27|TRBJ2-7
TGTGCCAGCAGTGTTTCAAGGGGTGGGGTCGAGCAGTACTTC
CASSVSRGGVEQYF